The 3 T cell receptor beta chains below were found in one sample sequenced in a study of response to subunit inactivated influenza vaccine. TCRdb re-called the RT-PCR reads with MiXCR, one entry per CDR3 protein. This table holds about 520,000 distinct CDR3 sequences, about 7.2% found once. The input for sequencing was PBMCs from blood, taken less than 25 months after vaccination. All receptors derive from a man aged 50 to 75 who received an inactivated influenza vaccine.

This clonotype was seen many times. The chain is built from TRBV15 and TRBJ2-3, with D hard to call. Trimming took 0 bases from V and 1 from J, leaving 14 bases between them. The CDR3 length is 17 residues. Per the germline V gene, CDR1 is LNHNV and CDR2 is YYDKDF (reference sequence). The DNA of the CDR3 is TGTGCCACCAGCAGAGATAACATTCAGCTACGCACAGATACGCAGTATTTT. As protein: CATSRDNIQLRTDTQYF.

Ten or more counts support this clonotype. The V gene is TRBV7-3, the J gene TRBJ2-2; 9 positions match TRBD2. V was pared by 0 bases and J by 7 bases, with 9 bases of the junction left unmatched. The germline CDR1 and CDR2 sequences are SGHTA and FQGTGA. The CDR3 has 17 amino acids. Here the CDR3 reads CASSLTLGLAVGGELFF. The CDR3 DNA sequence: TGTGCCAGCAGCTTAACGCTGGGACTAGCCGTCGGCGGGGAGCTGTTTTTT.

The chain carries TRBV7-2 and TRBJ1-2, with D perhaps TRBD1 (6 bases). Germline V gives CDR1 SGHTA, CDR2 FQGNSA. Between the trimmed V and J ends, which lost 5 bases and 0 bases, there was a span of 13 bases. The CDR3 has 15 amino acids. The CDR3 nucleotides are TGTGCCAGCAGCCCTGTTTGGGGGCCTAACTATGGCTACACCTTC. As protein: CASSPVWGPNYGYTF.